Each of the 22 T cell receptor beta chains below was sequenced from the same sample in a study of cytomegalovirus exposure and HLA in healthy donors (dated 2017 in TCRdb). The library was produced with the immunoSEQ multiplex PCR assay. The multiplex PCR relied on a mix of 60 forward primers for TCR Vbeta segments and 13 reverse primers for TCR Jbeta segments. Not all clones reach the TCRdb copy of this immuneACCESS table, which keeps in-frame sequences only. Checked studies attribute under half of the gap to unresolved V genes and leave the rest unexplained. Present in this sample are 80,000 to 95,000 clones, roughly 77% of which were seen just once. Roughly 14% of the sample goes to the ten largest clones. The sequencing input was PBMCs. The receptor set was obtained from a woman aged 40 to 50 in good health and CMV-seropositive.

With regard to this clone: The junction and the germline gene differ at one end; a read error may be behind it. This rearrangement joins TRBV28 to TRBJ2-7; D is possibly TRBD2 (5 bases). The CDR3 runs 12 residues. Germline V gene lookup returns CDR1 MDHEN and CDR2 SYDVKM. The CDR3 loop is CASSFGSSPPGF. Here the CDR3 DNA reads TGTGCCAGCAGTTTCGGGTCTAGCCCCCCCGGCTTC.

This clone has only a few counts. This chain uses TRBV6-5 with TRBJ2-4; 10 bases are a match to TRBD1. The CDR3 totals 14 residues. V lost 5 bases and J lost 8; bases outside the gene matches: 6. CDR1 MNHEY and CDR2 SVGAGI come from the germline V gene. CDR3 sequence reads: CASSKRTGGDIQYF. As DNA, the CDR3 is TGTGCCAGCAGTAAAAGGACAGGGGGAGACATTCAGTACTTC.

V is TRBV2 and J is TRBJ1-6; D is ambiguous. Deletions cut 7 bases from V and 0 bases from J, with 10 bases between. Looked up from germline, CDR1 is SNHLY and CDR2 is FYNNEI. The CDR3 has 15 residues. The CDR3 reads CASKPQSSYNSPLHF. The CDR3 DNA reads TGTGCCAGCAAACCACAGAGCTCCTATAATTCACCCCTCCACTTT. The full variable domain, completed using reference TRBV2 and TRBJ1-6, is EPEVTQTPSHQVTQMGQEVILRCVPISNHLYFYWYRQILGQKVEFLVSFYNNEISEKSEIFDDQFSVERPDGSNFTLKIRSTKLEDSAMYFCASKPQSSYNSPLHFGNGTRLTVT.

Only one count was recorded for this clone. V gene TRBV7-2 combines with J gene TRBJ1-2; tentatively, D is TRBD1 (5 bases). V was cut by 1 base and J by 5 bases, with 14 bases left in between. The CDR3 consists of 15 residues. Germline loops: CDR1 SGHTA, CDR2 FQGNSA. This CDR3 reads CASSLDRGGGYGYTF. The CDR3 nucleotides are TGTGCCAGCAGCTTAGATAGGGGAGGCGGGTATGGCTACACCTTC.

This clone was detected once. This chain connects TRBV15 to TRBJ1-5; tentatively, D is TRBD1 (5 bases). The CDR3 loop spans 15 amino acids. The germline V gene encodes CDR1 LNHNV and CDR2 YYDKDF (reference sequence). Trimming removed 1 base at V and 5 bases at J, with 12 bases between. In DNA form, the CDR3 reads TGTGCCACCAGCAGAGGACGGAGGGACTATCAGCCCCAGCATTTT. Amino acids: CATSRGRRDYQPQHF.

The rearrangement uses TRBV10-3 and TRBJ1-5; TRBD1 might be the D (5 bases). Trimming shortened V by 10 bases and J by 1 base, and 17 bases separated the two germline ends. Germline V gene data show CDR1 as ENHRY and CDR2 as SYGVKD. The CDR3 sequence is 15 residues long. The CDR3 DNA follows: TGTGCCACTCGGTTTGAAACAGGAAGCAATCAGCCCCAGCATTTT. This translates into CATRFETGSNQPQHF.

The chain employs TRBV5-1 and TRBJ2-1; TRBD1 matches 8 bases. The length of the CDR3 is 16 residues. Germline V gives CDR1 SGHRS, CDR2 YFSETQ. Germline trimming cut 1 base from V and 3 bases from J; bases unmatched to any gene: 6. The CDR3 DNA reads TGCGCCAGCAGCTTGTTTAAGGGACAGGACTACAATGAGCAGTTCTTC. Its protein product is CASSLFKGQDYNEQFF.

The chain recombines TRBV5-1 with TRBJ1-2, with 7 bases matching TRBD1. The CDR3 is 16 residues long. The V gene's germline CDR1 is SGHRS and CDR2 YFSETQ. The trim removed 0 bases at V and 5 bases at J, leaving 10 bases unmatched. CDR3 bases: TGCGCCAGCAGCTTGGGGGAAACAGGGGTGCGGTATGGCTACACCTTC. Translating gives CASSLGETGVRYGYTF.

This chain links TRBV4-2 with TRBJ2-7, with D possibly TRBD2 on 6 matching bases. The V and J ends lost 0 bases and 0 bases respectively, with 12 bases between them. The CDR3 has 16 residues. Germline assignment: CDR1 LGHNA and CDR2 YNFKEQ. The chain's CDR3 is CASSQDYASASYEQYF. CDR3 in DNA: TGTGCCAGCAGCCAAGATTATGCTAGCGCCTCCTACGAGCAGTACTTC.

The V and J genes are TRBV4-1 and TRBJ2-1; tentatively, D is TRBD1 (7 bases). Germline V gene lookup returns CDR1 MGHRA and CDR2 YSYEKL. V was shortened by 1 base and J by 6 bases, with 10 bases between the two germline ends. The CDR3 extends over 14 amino acids. CDR3 bases: TGCGCCAGCAGCCAAGGGCAGGGGGGCAATGAGCAGTTCTTC. Translation: CASSQGQGGNEQFF.

This clone was picked up one time. The chain combines TRBV5-1 with TRBJ2-7, with D unclear. Germline V gene lookup returns CDR1 SGHRS and CDR2 YFSETQ. The CDR3 covers 13 residues. V was pared by 0 bases and J by 5 bases, with 9 bases between. CDR3 in amino acids: CASSLAGVHEQYF. In DNA form, the CDR3 reads TGCGCCAGCAGCTTGGCCGGAGTGCACGAGCAGTACTTC.

The V and J genes are TRBV15 and TRBJ2-7; D not resolved. V was trimmed by 0 bases and J by 5 bases, leaving 8 bases between them. CDR1 and CDR2 (germline): LNHNV, YYDKDF (reference sequence). The CDR3 spans 13 residues. CDR3 nucleotides: TGTGCCACCAGCAGAGATAAGAGAGACGAGCAGTACTTC. It specifies CATSRDKRDEQYF.

The chain joins TRBV11-2 to TRBJ2-5; 10 bases are shared with TRBD2. Germline lookup yields CDR1 SGHAT and CDR2 FQNNGV. V trimming: 2 bases; J trimming: 3 bases; junction bases outside the gene matches: 12. The CDR3 has 18 amino acids. The CDR3 sequence is CASSLISGGPWEEETQYF. The CDR3 region has the DNA TGTGCCAGCAGCTTAATTAGCGGGGGGCCCTGGGAGGAAGAGACCCAGTACTTC. The full variable domain, in which reference TRBV11-2 and TRBJ2-5 provide the parts outside the CDR3, is EAGVAQSPRYKIIEKRQSVAFWCNPISGHATLYWYQQILGQGPKLLIQFQNNGVVDDSQLPKDRFSAERLKGVDSTLKIQPAKLEDSAVYLCASSLISGGPWEEETQYFGPGTRLLVL.

This rearrangement joins TRBV9 to TRBJ2-1; tentatively, D is TRBD1 (5 bases). The CDR3 consists of 15 residues. Trimming took 6 bases from V and 5 from J, leaving 18 bases between them. Germline CDR1 and CDR2: SGDLS and YYNGEE. This CDR3 is CASTSSGQANNEQFF. CDR3 DNA sequence: TGTGCCAGCACCTCCTCAGGGCAGGCGAACAATGAGCAGTTCTTC.

A few counts support this clone. The V gene is TRBV10-3, the J gene TRBJ1-1; perhaps TRBD1 as D (6 bases). With 6 bases removed from V and 5 bases from J, the gap between germline ends came to 19 bases. The CDR3 contains 15 residues. Germline loops: CDR1 ENHRY, CDR2 SYGVKD. CDR3 coding DNA: TGTGCCATCAGAAACCCTACAGGGTTGGGGACTGAAGCTTTCTTT. It specifies CAIRNPTGLGTEAFF.

The CDR3 reads CASSPGGASTDTQYF. For the CDR3, the DNA is TGTGCCAGCAGCCCGGGGGGGGCTAGCACAGATACGCAGTATTTT. V and J are TRBV5-4 and TRBJ2-3; TRBD2 aligns across 8 bases. Germline CDR1 is SGHNT and CDR2 is YYREEE (reference sequence). The CDR3 contains 15 residues. V trimming: 4 bases; J trimming: 0 bases; junction bases outside the gene matches: 4.

This chain connects TRBV5-1 to TRBJ2-7, with 8 bases aligning to TRBD2. The CDR3 spans 14 residues. Per germline, CDR1 SGHRS and CDR2 YFSETQ. The junction had 3 bases not matched to a gene; V was cut back by 2 bases and J by 2 bases. The CDR3 region is CASSFAGGPYEQYF. DNA of the CDR3: TGCGCCAGCAGCTTTGCGGGGGGCCCCTACGAGCAGTACTTC.

This clone has a single count. This rearrangement joins TRBV18 to TRBJ2-7; 7 bases fit TRBD2. Unmatched junction bases numbered 8, after V lost 0 bases and J lost 6 bases. The germline gives CDR1 KGHSH, CDR2 LQKENI. The CDR3 is made up of 15 amino acids. The CDR3 DNA reads as TGTGCCAGCTCACCACCGATGGGGGAGGGGCGCGAGCAGTACTTC. It yields the protein CASSPPMGEGREQYF. The full variable domain, its missing parts supplied by reference TRBV18 and TRBJ2-7, is NAGVMQNPRHLVRRRGQEARLRCSPMKGHSHVYWYRQLPEEGLKFMVYLQKENIIDESGMPKERFSAEFPKEGPSILRIQQVVRGDSAAYFCASSPPMGEGREQYFGPGTRLTVT.

CDR3 nucleotides: TGTGCCAGCAGTGATTATACGGTCGCCTATGGCTACACCTTC. Its translation: CASSDYTVAYGYTF. This chain joins TRBV2 and TRBJ1-2; no reliable D call. The CDR3 covers 14 residues. Trimming cost V 3 bases and J 4 bases, with 12 bases left between them. Germline V CDR1 and CDR2: SNHLY, FYNNEI. Supplemented by reference TRBV2 and TRBJ1-2, the full variable domain reads EPEVTQTPSHQVTQMGQEVILRCVPISNHLYFYWYRQILGQKVEFLVSFYNNEISEKSEIFDDQFSVERPDGSNFTLKIRSTKLEDSAMYFCASSDYTVAYGYTFGSGTRLTVV.

The V call is TRBV2, the J call TRBJ2-1; maybe TRBD1 (5 bases). Between the trimmed V and J ends, which lost 2 bases and 8 bases, there was a span of 13 bases. This CDR3 spans 14 amino acids. The germline V gene encodes CDR1 SNHLY and CDR2 FYNNEI. The CDR3 loop is CASSETGLRDEQFF. CDR3 nucleotides: TGTGCCAGCAGTGAAACAGGCCTCAGGGATGAGCAGTTCTTC.

V and J are TRBV9 and TRBJ2-3, with a possible D match to TRBD1 (5 bases). There are 14 residues in the CDR3. Between the trimmed V and J ends, which lost 3 bases and 4 bases, there was a span of 12 bases. The germline gives CDR1 SGDLS, CDR2 YYNGEE. CDR3 sequence (DNA): TGTGCCAGCAGCGAGGGGTATAGGGCAGATACGCAGTATTTT. It encodes CASSEGYRADTQYF. Full variable domain (missing parts from reference TRBV9 and TRBJ2-3): DSGVTQTPKHLITATGQRVTLRCSPRSGDLSVYWYQQSLDQGLQFLIQYYNGEERAKGNILERFSAQQFPDLHSELNLSSLELGDSALYFCASSEGYRADTQYFGPGTRLTVL.

V is TRBV2 and J is TRBJ2-3, with TRBD2 identical over 7 bases. J gave up 2 bases and V 5 bases, and 16 bases lay outside the gene matches. Germline V gene lookup returns CDR1 SNHLY and CDR2 FYNNEI. The CDR3 covers 18 residues. The CDR3 protein is CASSPTPRTRSPTDTQYF. DNA for the CDR3: TGTGCCAGCAGTCCAACCCCGCGGACTAGGAGCCCCACAGATACGCAGTATTTT.